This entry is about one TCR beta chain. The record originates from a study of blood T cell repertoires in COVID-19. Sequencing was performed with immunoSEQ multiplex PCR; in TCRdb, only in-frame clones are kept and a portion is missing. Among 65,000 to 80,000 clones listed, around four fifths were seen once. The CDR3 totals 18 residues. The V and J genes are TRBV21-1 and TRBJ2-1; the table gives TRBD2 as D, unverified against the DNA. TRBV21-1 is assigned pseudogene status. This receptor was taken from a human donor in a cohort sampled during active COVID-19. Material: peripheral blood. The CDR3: CASSKAVGWGLKSNEQFF. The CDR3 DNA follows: TGTGCCAGCAGCAAAGCGGTGGGGTGGGGACTAAAAAGCAATGAGCAGTTCTTC.